The 17 T cell receptor beta chains listed next were all sequenced from one sample in a study of cytomegalovirus exposure and HLA in healthy donors. PCR employed 60 Vbeta and 13 Jbeta primers. The protocol was immunoSEQ multiplex PCR, while the TCRdb copy is restricted to in-frame clones and leaves out a portion. The data hold roughly 130,000 clones, with about 83% observed a single time. The sequenced sample was PBMCs. These receptors were taken from a girl aged 2 to 10 in good health and CMV-seronegative.

This chain joins TRBV30 and TRBJ1-1; D might be TRBD1 (5 bases). Germline CDR1 GTSNPN, CDR2 SVGIG (reference sequence). The CDR3 is 13 amino acids. V was clipped by 0 bases and J by 10 bases, with 15 bases between them. CDR3 DNA: TGTGCCTGGAGTGTACAACTGGCAGGGCTAGCTTTCTTT. Translating gives CAWSVQLAGLAFF.

This chain uses TRBV4-1 with TRBJ2-7; TRBD2 matches at 12 bases. Germline loops: CDR1 MGHRA, CDR2 YSYEKL. The CDR3 totals 16 residues. J gave up 4 bases and V 2 bases, and 6 bases lay outside the gene matches. CDR3 coding DNA: TGCGCCAGCAGCCAACGGAGGACTAGCGGGGTGTACGAGCAGTACTTC. Residues: CASSQRRTSGVYEQYF.

CDR3: CASSQLAGALGDEQFF. As DNA, the CDR3 is TGCGCCAGCAGCCAATTAGCGGGGGCCCTCGGGGATGAGCAGTTCTTC. The chain has TRBV4-1 and TRBJ2-1; 9 nucleotides line up with TRBD2. CDR3 length: 16 residues. After removal of 2 bases from V and 8 bases from J, the junction contained 10 bases not matched to a gene. The germline V gene has CDR1 MGHRA and CDR2 YSYEKL.

The chain recombines TRBV9 with TRBJ1-2; 9 nucleotides align to TRBD1. Trimming cost V 3 bases and J 7 bases; bases outside gene matches: 13. The CDR3 is 16 residues long. From germline, CDR1 is SGDLS and CDR2 YYNGEE. CDR3 protein: CASSAAGTGIVSGYTF. The CDR3 nucleotides read TGTGCCAGCAGCGCCGCCGGGACAGGGATTGTAAGTGGCTACACCTTC.

There are a few counts of this clone. The J gene is TRBJ2-5, the V gene TRBV29-1; maybe TRBD2 (6 bases). The J call may be incorrect, as the DNA end agrees better with TRBJ2-7. Germline CDR1 reads SQVTM; CDR2 reads ANQGSEA. The CDR3 covers 11 residues. The CDR3: CSVGGDYEQYF. In DNA, the CDR3 is TGCAGCGTTGGGGGGGACTACGAGCAGTACTTC.

This clone was seen just once. The chain is built from TRBV7-2 and TRBJ1-3; TRBD1 agrees at 8 bases. CDR3 length equals 16 residues. Germline loops: CDR1 SGHTA, CDR2 FQGNSA. V lost 5 bases and J lost 3; bases outside the gene matches: 9. The CDR3 nucleotides are TGTGCCAGCAGCGGAGCCAGGGGGCAGTTTGGAAACACCATATATTTT. Protein product: CASSGARGQFGNTIYF.

CDR3 in amino acids: CASRTAGGNTGELFF. In DNA form, the CDR3 reads TGTGCCAGCCGCACGGCGGGGGGGAACACCGGGGAGCTGTTTTTT. V and J are TRBV7-9 and TRBJ2-2; 8 bases agree with TRBD2. This CDR3 is 15 amino acids long. Germline CDR1 SEHNR, CDR2 FQNEAQ (reference sequence). V trimming: 8 bases; J trimming: 1 base; junction bases outside the gene matches: 6.

The V call is TRBV6-5, the J call TRBJ2-5; D is unresolved. Germline V gives CDR1 MNHEY, CDR2 SVGAGI. V shed 0 bases and J shed 1 base, with 9 bases lying between them. There are 15 residues in the CDR3. The CDR3 loop reads CASSYSAGLQETQYF. The DNA of the CDR3 is TGTGCCAGCAGTTACTCGGCAGGCCTCCAAGAGACCCAGTACTTC.

The chain joins TRBV4-3 to TRBJ2-1; 7 bases map to TRBD1. This CDR3 is 16 amino acids long. Germline CDR1 LGHNA, CDR2 YSLEER. Trimming at V came to 5 bases and at J to 0 bases, leaving 7 bases not matched to a gene. Written as DNA, the CDR3 is TGCGCCAGCAGCACTAACAGGGGATCCTCCTACAATGAGCAGTTCTTC. It encodes CASSTNRGSSYNEQFF.

The rearrangement links TRBV30 to TRBJ1-3; the D is unclear. Looked up from germline, CDR1 is GTSNPN and CDR2 is SVGIG (reference sequence). This CDR3 region has 14 residues. The germline V and J ends were trimmed by 5 bases and 1 base, with 12 bases remaining between them. The CDR3 protein is CAWARGESGNTIYF. For the CDR3, the DNA is TGTGCCTGGGCCCGGGGTGAATCTGGAAACACCATATATTTT. The full variable domain, completed using reference TRBV30 and TRBJ1-3, is SQTIHQWPATLVQPVGSPLSLECTVEGTSNPNLYWYRQAAGRGLQLLFYSVGIGQISSEVPQNLSASRPQDRQFILSSKKLLLSDSGFYLCAWARGESGNTIYFGEGSWLTVV.

The chain carries TRBV11-2 and TRBJ2-3; D remains ambiguous. The germline gives CDR1 SGHAT, CDR2 FQNNGV. The CDR3 contains 13 residues. The germline V and J ends were trimmed by 3 bases and 5 bases, with 9 bases remaining between them. The CDR3 DNA sequence: TGTGCCAGCAGCTTTTACGGCGGAGATACGCAGTATTTT. Protein sequence: CASSFYGGDTQYF. Full variable domain (remainder filled in from reference TRBV11-2 and TRBJ2-3): EAGVAQSPRYKIIEKRQSVAFWCNPISGHATLYWYQQILGQGPKLLIQFQNNGVVDDSQLPKDRFSAERLKGVDSTLKIQPAKLEDSAVYLCASSFYGGDTQYFGPGTRLTVL.

The rearrangement links TRBV14 to TRBJ2-1; 10 bases are a match to TRBD2. The CDR3 spans 16 residues. After removal of 3 bases from V and 8 bases from J, the junction contained 10 bases not matched to a gene. The V gene's germline CDR1 is SGHDN and CDR2 FVKESK. The CDR3 here is CASSQAGLAVIDEQFF. CDR3 bases: TGTGCCAGCAGCCAGGCTGGACTAGCGGTAATTGATGAGCAGTTCTTC.

This chain joins TRBV6-5 and TRBJ1-1; D perhaps matches TRBD1 (5 bases). Deletions cut 2 bases from V and 4 bases from J, with 8 bases between. Germline CDR1 MNHEY, CDR2 SVGAGI. The length of the CDR3 is 13 residues. DNA for the CDR3: TGTGCCAGCAGTTACGGGGCGAGCACTGAAGCTTTCTTT. Translated: CASSYGASTEAFF.

This clone was recorded once. The gene calls are TRBV6-5 and TRBJ1-2; no firm D call. The germline V gene has CDR1 MNHEY and CDR2 SVGAGI. This CDR3 contains 13 residues. V dropped 1 base and J dropped 7 bases, with 10 bases sitting between them. The CDR3 reads CASSYFPSGGYTF. The CDR3 DNA reads as TGTGCCAGCAGTTACTTCCCTTCCGGTGGCTACACCTTC.

V and J are TRBV2 and TRBJ2-7, with 13 bases identical to TRBD2. The CDR3 extends over 16 amino acids. The J segment lost 5 bases and the V segment lost 4 bases, leaving 8 bases of the junction unmatched. Germline CDR1 is SNHLY and CDR2 is FYNNEI. CDR3 amino acids: CASSVLAGGPMNEQYF. CDR3 coding DNA: TGTGCCAGCAGTGTACTAGCGGGAGGGCCCATGAACGAGCAGTACTTC.

This clone was seen a single time. The chain combines TRBV6-4 with TRBJ2-3; D call uncertain. The CDR3 spans 14 residues. Germline V gene data show CDR1 as MRHNA and CDR2 as SNTAGT. V gave up 10 bases and J gave up 3 bases, with 17 bases separating them. The CDR3 loop reads CATSRNPETDTQYF. The DNA of the CDR3 is TGTGCCACCAGCAGGAATCCCGAGACAGATACGCAGTATTTT.

CDR3 residues: CASSLMARGHYEQYF. CDR3 coding DNA: TGTGCCAGCAGCTTAATGGCGAGAGGTCATTACGAGCAGTACTTC. The rearrangement uses TRBV7-8 and TRBJ2-7; D remains unclear. Germline V gene sequence: CDR1 SGHVS, CDR2 FQNEAQ. CDR3 size: 15 residues. Trimming left V 2 bases short and J 4 bases short, with 15 bases between.